These 5 T cell receptor beta chains share one sample of origin, sequenced in a study of T-cell reconstitution after alpha-beta-depleted transplantation in children. During its preparation, the TCRbeta library received unique molecular identifiers. TCRdb re-analysed the PCR reads in MiXCR, keeping a single row per CDR3 protein. The repertoire holds fewer than 550,000 distinct CDR3 sequences, with 15% to 20% as singletons. The sample here was PBMCs, mostly from graft donor cells, taken 360 days after TCRalphabeta/CD19-depleted stem cell transplant. The receptor set was obtained from a boy under two years old who had a stem cell transplant for Wiskott-Aldrich syndrome, so the T cells may come from the graft donor.

The rearrangement links TRBV5-4 to TRBJ1-2; tentatively, D is TRBD1 (6 bases). The germline V and J ends were trimmed by 6 bases and 4 bases, with 19 bases remaining between them. Looked up from germline, CDR1 is SGHNT and CDR2 is YYREEE (reference sequence). This CDR3 contains 15 residues. CDR3 loop: CASTLIPTGFYGYTF. The DNA for the CDR3 is TGTGCCAGCACCCTAATACCGACAGGCTTCTATGGCTACACCTTC.

The chain links TRBV6-1 to TRBJ2-2; a weak D match, TRBD2 (5 bases). The CDR3 consists of 14 residues. Germline V gene lookup returns CDR1 MNHNS and CDR2 SASEGT. The V and J ends lost 6 bases and 1 base respectively, with 9 bases between them. CDR3 sequence reads: CASRPRGNTGELFF. The DNA of the CDR3 is TGTGCCAGCAGACCTCGGGGGAACACCGGGGAGCTGTTTTTT.

This clonotype appeared a single time. Relative to the germline gene, one junction end is altered; a read error may explain this. The V call is TRBV20-1, the J call TRBJ2-7; D remains unclear. The CDR3 has 9 amino acids. From germline, CDR1 is DFQATT and CDR2 SNEGSKA (reference sequence). This CDR3 reads CSAEPLGDF. In DNA form, the CDR3 reads TGCAGTGCGGAACCCCTTGGCGACTTC.

This clonotype has just a few counts. The chain has TRBV10-2 and TRBJ1-2; possibly TRBD1 for D (5 bases). This CDR3 is built from 15 residues. V shed 2 bases and J shed 11 bases, with 21 bases lying between them. Germline assignment: CDR1 WSHSY and CDR2 SAAADI. CDR3 region: CASSETPGWGTGYTF. CDR3 sequence (DNA): TGCGCCAGCAGTGAGACCCCTGGGTGGGGCACTGGTTACACCTTC.

This chain uses TRBV18 with TRBJ2-7; weak D call: TRBD2 (6 bases). V lost 6 bases and J 0 bases, leaving 21 bases between the germline ends. The CDR3 length is 17 residues. Germline CDR1 KGHSH, CDR2 LQKENI. The CDR3 DNA reads as TGTGCCAGCTCCCCGGGGCTATACGGGAGCATCTCCTACGAGCAGTACTTC. Translation: CASSPGLYGSISYEQYF.